This T cell receptor beta chain was sequenced during a study of shared clonotypes between healthy human individuals (dated by TCRdb to the early 2020s). Background on the whole study: A few men and a couple of women, aged 18 to 49 years, made up the cohort. For each donor, CD4 naive and CD4 memory were each run on three plates, CD8 naive on two plates, and CD8 memory on one plate. To estimate repertoire size and how much clonotype sharing occurs between individuals, the study deeply sequenced the blood TCR repertoires of 5 or 6 healthy adults. To increase sequencing depth and limit assay-specific biases, TCR repertoire library preparation and sequencing were carried out by different laboratories using diverse techniques. Between about 0.94 and 10 billion PBMCs per donor were obtained by leukapheresis.

For this chain, trimming is 0 bases at the V end and 4 bases at the J end, and the number of junction bases without a gene match is 3. Reading from cysteine to phenylalanine, the CDR3 counts 13 amino acids. Kept here is only the CDR3 DNA, which spans 39 bases and is read in frame from base 1. CDR1 is given as GTSNPN and CDR2 as SVGIG, both from the germline V gene (reference sequence). Concerning this clone itself: The specificity of this receptor is unknown. It has no much larger one-base neighbor in the sample; base qualities were not kept. Other nucleotide sequences from this sample produce the same CDR3.

Paper-wide results and their limitations: Approximately 5% of naive CD4, approximately 3.7% of naive CD8, 2.3% of memory CD4, and over 0.35% of memory CD8 clonotypes were shared across several donors. Estimated clonotype richness was generally larger for naive than for memory subsets. Pairwise subsampling led to the expectation that sequencing depth would affect the degree of clonotype sharing among donors. Higher generation probabilities were observed for clonotypes shared by all four sorted-subset donors than for non-shared clonotypes. Incomplete sequencing was indicated by rarefaction of sorted-subset datasets, despite the large sequencing depth. Only blood was sampled, and tissue TCR repertoires likely differ from those in blood. Because the study included only a small number of donors, the genetic and exposure-history diversity represented was limited.

Using the deep immunoSEQ assay, TCR CDR3 regions were amplified from genomic DNA by multiplex PCR. For each cell subset, the extracted genomic DNA was distributed evenly across all wells of several immunoSEQ 96-well plates, and each plate served as one replicate. Each replicate PCR for sorted subsets received about 0.2 ug genomic DNA, equal to about 30,000 T cell genomes. The purified libraries were quantified using a Qubit 3.0 fluorometer, sized with a Bioanalyzer 2100, and then quantified again using the KAPA Library Quantification kit. Every immunoSEQ 96-well plate was sequenced on a separate single-read 150-cycle Illumina NextSeq 550 flow cell. As for how the authors treated the data: Because only junctional sequences without quality scores were contained in the immunoSEQ output, filtering matching that applied to full-length reads could not be performed. To assign V/J genes and CDR3, sequences were annotated using PyIR, a Python wrapper for IgBLAST v1.9, with IMGT germline references. Reads with weak V/J assignments (E-value above 1e-6), missing CDR3, stop codons, out-of-frame junctions, or ambiguous translated residues were removed. V3J clonotypes were defined as sequences sharing an identical inferred V gene, J gene, and CDR3 amino acid sequence. To compute the percentage overlap between repertoires, the number of shared unique clonotypes was divided by the size of the smaller repertoire. Repertoire richness was assessed with RTK rarefaction, the Chao1 estimator, and Recon v2.1 estimates of unobserved clonotypes. Generation probabilities for all TCRbeta clonotypes obtained by the gDNA method from a handful of donors were computed using OLGA. TCRdb carries this immuneACCESS record with in-frame sequences only. Its versions omit some clonotypes, under half of them owing to an unresolved V gene in the studies checked, with the rest unexplained. V and J calls and clone size are those listed in that table; D and trimming were worked out from the DNA. Present in this sample are roughly 2 million clones, roughly 94% of which were seen just once. The ten largest clonotypes hold 0.1% to 0.15% of the sample.

The donors were healthy, HIV-negative adults with no recently reported acute infections or vaccinations. All donors were Caucasian adults living in Nashville, Tennessee, USA. CD4+ T cells were enriched by magnetic negative selection; naive cells were then positively selected on CD45RA, and the negative fraction formed the memory subset. Blood was collected by leukapheresis, and PBMCs were isolated by Ficoll-Histopaque density gradient centrifugation and then cryopreserved in liquid nitrogen vapor phase. Analytical flow cytometry was used to check the purity and quantity of each magnetically sorted T cell population. Genomic DNA was isolated from every sorted fraction and measured by UV absorbance on a Nanodrop 2000c.

The chain is made from TRBV30 and TRBJ2-7; 7 middle bases align to TRBD1. The clonotype comes from a young man in good health. The source material was naive CD4+ T cells sorted from blood. Interpreted using the paper, the cell subset or site label stands for: CD45RA+ positively selected. The sequenced DNA is TGTGCCTGGAGTGTAGGGGGCGGTTACGAGCAGTACTTC. It translates to CAWSVGGGYEQYF. The full variable domain, with segments outside the CDR3 supplied by the reference TRBV30 and TRBJ2-7 proteins, appears as SQTIHQWPATLVQPVGSPLSLECTVEGTSNPNLYWYRQAAGRGLQLLFYSVGIGQISSEVPQNLSASRPQDRQFILSSKKLLLSDSGFYLCAWSVGGGYEQYFGPGTRLTVT.